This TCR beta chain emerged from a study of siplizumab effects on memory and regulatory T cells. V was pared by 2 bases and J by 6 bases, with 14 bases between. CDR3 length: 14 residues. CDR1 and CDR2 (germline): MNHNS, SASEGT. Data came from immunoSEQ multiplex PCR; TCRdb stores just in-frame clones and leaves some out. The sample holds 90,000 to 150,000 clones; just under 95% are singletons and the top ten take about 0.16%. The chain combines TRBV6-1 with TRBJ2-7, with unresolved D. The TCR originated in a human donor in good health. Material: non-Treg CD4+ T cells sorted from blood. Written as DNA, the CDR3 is TGTGCCAGCAGTGAACACCAACGAGTGAGCGAGCAGTACTTC. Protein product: CASSEHQRVSEQYF.